Presented here are 15 T cell receptor beta chains from one specimen sequenced in a study of vaccination and CD4 T cells after COVID-19. Cultured CD4+ T cells had their DNA profiled by the Oncomine TCR Beta short-read assay. TCRdb re-called the PCR reads with MiXCR, one entry per CDR3 protein. The sample consists of 20,000 to 25,000 distinct CDR3 sequences, 30% to 35% of them appearing once. Stated time point: late sampling 161 to 241 days after vaccination in three convalescent patients. Treatment given: 10-day PBMC culture with coronavirus spike peptide pools or control peptides (ViraFEST assay). What these receptors recognize is not known. Sequencing used CD4+ T cells from blood, cultured in vitro, obtained about 7 months after SARS-CoV-2 vaccination. The receptors here all came from a human donor who had recovered from COVID-19.

The chain recombines TRBV6-5 with TRBJ1-2; 12 nucleotides match TRBD1. Trimming took 4 bases from V and 7 from J; bases not matched to a gene: 7. CDR1 is MNHEY and CDR2 is SVGAGI in the germline V gene. The CDR3 sequence is 15 residues long. The CDR3 reads CASSSQGQGASGYTF. The CDR3 DNA sequence: TGTGCCAGCAGTTCCCAGGGACAGGGGGCCTCTGGCTACACCTTC.

CDR3 residues: CASSPTPTTGNYGYTF. Written as DNA, the CDR3 is TGTGCCAGCTCACCAACCCCTACGACAGGGAACTATGGCTACACCTTC. The chain carries TRBV18 and TRBJ1-2; 7 bases agree with TRBD1. The CDR3 covers 16 residues. J gave up 2 bases and V 2 bases, and 8 bases lay outside the gene matches. Germline V lookup: CDR1 KGHSH, CDR2 LQKENI.

This rearrangement joins TRBV2 to TRBJ2-7; 7 bases agree with TRBD1. The CDR3 is 15 residues long. Germline CDR1 and CDR2: SNHLY and FYNNEI. V shed 7 bases, J shed 0 bases, and the junction held 9 bases outside the gene matches. CDR3 residues: CASKGGQPISYEQYF. The CDR3 DNA sequence: TGTGCCAGCAAAGGGGGACAGCCTATCTCCTACGAGCAGTACTTC.

The CDR3: CASSLRGTPLYEQYF. In DNA, the CDR3 is TGTGCCAGCAGCTTACGAGGGACCCCCCTCTACGAGCAGTACTTC. The chain carries TRBV7-2 and TRBJ2-7, with D perhaps being TRBD1 or TRBD2 (5 bases each). V was clipped by 2 bases and J by 3 bases, with 14 bases between them. The CDR3 runs to 15 residues. Germline CDR1 reads SGHTA; CDR2 reads FQGNSA.

The V and J genes are TRBV28 and TRBJ1-2, with unresolved D. The CDR3 is 12 amino acids. The V end lost 5 bases, the J end lost 5 bases, and 9 bases lay between the germline ends. CDR1 and CDR2 (germline): MDHEN, SYDVKM. Here the CDR3 DNA reads TGTGCCAGCAGTCCCGGGTATTATGGCTACACCTTC. Its translation is CASSPGYYGYTF.

J is TRBJ1-2 and V is TRBV28; tentative D call: TRBD1 (6 bases). V lost 7 bases to trimming and J lost 3 bases, with 15 bases between them. The CDR3 is 14 amino acids. Germline V gene data show CDR1 as MDHEN and CDR2 as SYDVKM. In DNA form, the CDR3 reads TGTGCCAGCACCCAAAGGGGGGACTACTATGGCTACACCTTC. It specifies CASTQRGDYYGYTF.

This clonotype was counted a single time. This sequence joins TRBV20-1 and TRBJ2-7, with TRBD2 matching 7 bases. CDR1 is DFQATT, CDR2 SNEGSKA, per germline (reference sequence). There are 15 residues in the CDR3. The V gene end was trimmed by 0 bases and the J gene end by 1 base; junction bases not matched to a gene: 6. The CDR3 spells CSAREVQRDSYEQYF. CDR3 bases: TGCAGTGCTAGAGAGGTCCAGCGGGATTCCTACGAGCAGTACTTC.

This chain joins TRBV20-1 and TRBJ2-7; D gene unclear. Germline assignment: CDR1 DFQATT and CDR2 SNEGSKA (reference sequence). The germline V and J ends were trimmed by 0 bases and 2 bases, with 8 bases remaining between them. The CDR3 loop spans 13 amino acids. The CDR3 here is CSAREVAPYEQYF. CDR3 DNA sequence: TGCAGTGCTAGAGAAGTAGCTCCCTACGAGCAGTACTTC.

This clonotype was observed a handful of times. The rearrangement links TRBV7-3 to TRBJ2-1, with a possible D match to TRBD2 (5 bases). Per germline, CDR1 SGHTA and CDR2 FQGTGA. The V end was cut by 5 bases, the J end by 4 bases, with 9 bases between. This CDR3 spans 13 amino acids. CDR3 bases: TGTGCCAGCAGCAGAGCGGAGTACAATGAGCAGTTCTTC. It is translated as CASSRAEYNEQFF. Full variable domain (remainder filled in from reference TRBV7-3 and TRBJ2-1): GAGVSQTPSNKVTEKGKYVELRCDPISGHTALYWYRQSLGQGPEFLIYFQGTGAADDSGLPNDRFFAVRPEGSVSTLKIQRTERGDSAVYLCASSRAEYNEQFFGPGTRLTVL.

The gene calls are TRBV19 and TRBJ1-2, with TRBD1 matching 9 bases. The CDR3 is 13 amino acids. Germline trimming cut 10 bases from V and 4 bases from J; bases unmatched to any gene: 7. Germline CDR1 is LNHDA and CDR2 is SQIVND (reference sequence). Here the CDR3 reads CATQGQGTYGYTF. The CDR3 DNA reads TGTGCCACACAGGGACAGGGAACCTATGGCTACACCTTC.

This clonotype was seen a few times. The chain joins TRBV6-1 to TRBJ2-5; no firm D call. The CDR3 has 14 residues. Germline loops: CDR1 MNHNS, CDR2 SASEGT. Deletions cut 6 bases from V and 1 base from J, with 12 bases between. CDR3 nucleotides: TGTGCCAGCAGACCGATCACGGGCCAAGAGACCCAGTACTTC. Amino acids: CASRPITGQETQYF.

The chain carries TRBV28 and TRBJ2-5; weak D call: TRBD1 (5 bases). V lost 6 bases and J lost 4, with 12 bases in between. The CDR3 loop spans 13 amino acids. Germline V CDR1 and CDR2: MDHEN, SYDVKM. The DNA for the CDR3 is TGTGCCAGCAGCCAGGGTGTACGAGAGACCCAGTACTTC. Translated: CASSQGVRETQYF.

A note on this clonotype: An end of the junction differs from the germline gene, which may be a read error. The V call is TRBV6-5, the J call TRBJ2-1; possible D gene TRBD2, 5 bases. CDR1 is MNHEY and CDR2 is SVGAGI in the germline V gene. This CDR3 has 16 amino acids. The CDR3 sequence: CASSYRAGSPYNEQFF. The CDR3 region has the DNA TGTGCCAGCAGTTACCGCGCGGGTTCCCCCTATAATGAGCAGTTCTTC.

This clonotype came up a few times. The V gene is TRBV24-1, the J gene TRBJ2-1; 11 positions match TRBD2. CDR1 KGHDR and CDR2 SFDVKD come from the germline V gene. With V trimmed by 7 bases and J by 8 bases, 6 bases remained unmatched. The CDR3 is made up of 14 amino acids. CDR3 residues: CATRDVAGGDEQFF. As DNA, the CDR3 is TGTGCCACCAGGGACGTAGCGGGAGGGGATGAGCAGTTCTTC.

The rearrangement links TRBV7-2 to TRBJ2-1, with 7 bases matching TRBD2. Germline V gene data show CDR1 as SGHTA and CDR2 as FQGNSA. CDR3 size: 13 residues. Trimming cost V 9 bases and J 9 bases; bases outside gene matches: 11. DNA for the CDR3: TGTGCCAGTCTTGCGGCGGGAGCGGGTGAGCAGTTCTTC. Protein product: CASLAAGAGEQFF.